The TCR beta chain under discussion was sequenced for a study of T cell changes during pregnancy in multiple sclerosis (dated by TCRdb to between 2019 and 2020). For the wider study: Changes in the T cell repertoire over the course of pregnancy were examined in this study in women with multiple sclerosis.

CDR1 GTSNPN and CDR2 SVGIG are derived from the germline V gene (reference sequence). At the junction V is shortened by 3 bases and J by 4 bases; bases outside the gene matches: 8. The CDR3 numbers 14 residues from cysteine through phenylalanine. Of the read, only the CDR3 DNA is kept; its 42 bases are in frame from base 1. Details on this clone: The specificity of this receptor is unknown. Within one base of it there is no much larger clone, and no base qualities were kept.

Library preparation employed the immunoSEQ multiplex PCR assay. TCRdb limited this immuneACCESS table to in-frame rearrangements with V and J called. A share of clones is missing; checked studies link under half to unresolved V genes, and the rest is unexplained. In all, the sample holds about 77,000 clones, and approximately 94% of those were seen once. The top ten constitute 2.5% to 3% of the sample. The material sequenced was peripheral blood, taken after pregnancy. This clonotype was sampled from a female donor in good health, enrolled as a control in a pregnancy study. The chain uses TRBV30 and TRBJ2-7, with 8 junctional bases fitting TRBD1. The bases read TGTGCCTGGAGGGCGCGGGACAGGCGGTACGAGCAGTACTTC. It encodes CAWRARDRRYEQYF. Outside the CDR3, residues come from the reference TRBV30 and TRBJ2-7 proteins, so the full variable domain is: SQTIHQWPATLVQPVGSPLSLECTVEGTSNPNLYWYRQAAGRGLQLLFYSVGIGQISSEVPQNLSASRPQDRQFILSSKKLLLSDSGFYLCAWRARDRRYEQYFGPGTRLTVT.